The 12 T cell receptor beta chains presented below share a single source sample, sequenced in a study of blood T cell repertoires in COVID-19 (TCRdb year 2020). The library came from the immunoSEQ multiplex PCR assay. TCRdb took this table from immuneACCESS and kept in-frame rearrangements with V and J called. Such tables lack part of the clones; where checked against another copy, unresolved V genes explain under half of the gap, and the rest is unexplained. The sample records about 120,000 clones, around 85% of which are singletons. Of the sample, 5% to 6.5% is held by the ten largest clones. Sequencing was carried out using peripheral blood. These receptors were taken from a woman aged 60-75 years with COVID-19, enrolled during active disease.

This chain joins TRBV28 and TRBJ2-3; D possibly corresponds to TRBD2 (7 bases). The V end was cut by 5 bases, the J end by 0 bases, with 15 bases between. The CDR3 is made up of 16 amino acids. Per the germline V gene, CDR1 is MDHEN and CDR2 is SYDVKM. The CDR3 is CASSAWGGRSTDTQYF. The CDR3 nucleotides read TGTGCCAGCAGTGCCTGGGGGGGCCGAAGCACAGATACGCAGTATTTT.

The chain couples TRBV19 to TRBJ1-2; possible D gene TRBD1, 6 bases. This CDR3 has 15 amino acids. The ends were cut back, 4 bases at V and 3 bases at J, with 15 bases in the middle. Germline V CDR1 and CDR2: LNHDA, SQIVND (reference sequence). CDR3 amino acids: CASSTRGGGDYGYTF. In DNA, the CDR3 is TGTGCCAGTAGTACCCGAGGTGGGGGCGACTATGGCTACACCTTC. Supplemented by reference TRBV19 and TRBJ1-2, the full variable domain reads DGGITQSPKYLFRKEGQNVTLSCEQNLNHDAMYWYRQDPGQGLRLIYYSQIVNDFQKGDIAEGYSVSREKKESFPLTVTSAQKNPTAFYLCASSTRGGGDYGYTFGSGTRLTVV.

The count of this clone is one. The rearrangement links TRBV4-1 to TRBJ1-1, with TRBD1 matching over 7 bases. V shed 1 base and J 5 bases; nucleotides not matched to a gene: 7. Per the germline V gene, CDR1 is MGHRA and CDR2 is YSYEKL. This CDR3 comprises 15 residues. For the CDR3, the DNA is TGCGCCAGCAGCCAAGGACAGGGAACATGGACTGAAGCTTTCTTT. It translates to CASSQGQGTWTEAFF.

The rearrangement joins TRBV14 to TRBJ2-7; D is possibly TRBD2 (7 bases). The V gene's germline CDR1 is SGHDN and CDR2 FVKESK. The V end lost 4 bases, the J end lost 2 bases, and 12 bases lay between the germline ends. The CDR3 totals 14 residues. The DNA of the CDR3 is TGTGCCAGCAGCCCAGGGGCGGGGGCCTACGAGCAGTACTTC. It specifies CASSPGAGAYEQYF.

This chain connects TRBV7-2 to TRBJ2-3; 12 bases are a match to TRBD2. Germline V gives CDR1 SGHTA, CDR2 FQGNSA. V trimming: 5 bases; J trimming: 3 bases; junction bases outside the gene matches: 6. The CDR3 loop spans 16 amino acids. The CDR3 nucleotides read TGTGCCAGCAGCGAGACGACTAGCGGGGGAACAGATACGCAGTATTTT. It encodes CASSETTSGGTDTQYF.

The V gene is TRBV10-3, the J gene TRBJ2-3; the match to TRBD1 covers 8 bases. V trimming: 0 bases; J trimming: 6 bases; junction bases outside the gene matches: 8. The CDR3 length is 16 residues. Germline CDR1 and CDR2: ENHRY and SYGVKD. The CDR3 DNA sequence: TGTGCCATCAGTGAGTCGATGACAGGGGTCGTGGATACGCAGTATTTT. It encodes CAISESMTGVVDTQYF.

V usage is TRBV9 and J usage is TRBJ2-5; D is perhaps TRBD1 (5 bases). The germline V gene encodes CDR1 SGDLS and CDR2 YYNGEE. The CDR3 loop spans 15 amino acids. Trimming pared 4 bases from V and 1 base from J, leaving 14 bases between. CDR3 protein: CASSTRTGPQETQYF. In DNA, the CDR3 is TGTGCCAGCAGCACTCGTACAGGTCCCCAAGAGACCCAGTACTTC.

Note on this clone: Germline is not matched at one junction end, which may reflect a read error. The chain has TRBV4-1 and TRBJ1-3, with a tentative D call TRBD1 (5 bases). Germline V gene lookup returns CDR1 MGHRA and CDR2 YSYEKL. The CDR3 is made up of 15 amino acids. The CDR3 DNA reads TGCGCCAGCAGCCAAAATCCCGGGACTGGGAACACCATATATTTT. It translates to CASSQNPGTGNTIYF.

The chain recombines TRBV6-1 with TRBJ1-2; tentatively, D is TRBD1 (5 bases). The CDR3 loop spans 15 amino acids. Trimming removed 2 bases at V and 7 bases at J, with 17 bases between. Germline-derived CDR1 and CDR2 are MNHNS and SASEGT. CDR3 bases: TGTGCCAGCAGTGAATCTAGGGCGGGGGAGGGTGGCTACACCTTC. It translates to CASSESRAGEGGYTF.

The V call is TRBV10-1, the J call TRBJ1-1, with D possibly TRBD1 on 5 matching bases. The germline V gene has CDR1 WNHNN and CDR2 SYGVQD (reference sequence). The CDR3 loop spans 14 amino acids. V was shortened by 0 bases and J by 4 bases, with 9 bases between the two germline ends. CDR3 in DNA: TGCGCCAGCAGTGAGTCATTGGGGGGCACTGAAGCTTTCTTT. This encodes CASSESLGGTEAFF.

This clone was counted a single time. V and J are TRBV7-9 and TRBJ2-5, with 15 nucleotides matching TRBD2. The CDR3 is 17 residues long. V lost 5 bases and J lost 5; bases outside the gene matches: 9. The V gene's germline CDR1 is SEHNR and CDR2 FQNEAQ (reference sequence). In DNA, the CDR3 is TGTGCCAGCAGCGTCGGACTAGCGGGAGGGCCATGGGAGACCCAGTACTTC. Its protein is CASSVGLAGGPWETQYF. The full variable domain, its missing parts supplied by reference TRBV7-9 and TRBJ2-5, is DTGVSQNPRHKITKRGQNVTFRCDPISEHNRLYWYRQTLGQGPEFLTYFQNEAQLEKSRLLSDRFSAERPKGSFSTLEIQRTEQGDSAMYLCASSVGLAGGPWETQYFGPGTRLLVL.

This clone was seen just once. V usage is TRBV15 and J usage is TRBJ1-2; D is unresolved. The germline V and J ends were trimmed by 0 bases and 0 bases, with 11 bases remaining between them. The germline gives CDR1 LNHNV, CDR2 YYDKDF (reference sequence). CDR3 size: 16 residues. The CDR3 coding sequence is TGTGCCACCAGCAGAGATTTGGCAGCGTCTAACTATGGCTACACCTTC. Protein product: CATSRDLAASNYGYTF. Full variable domain (rest looked up from reference TRBV15 and TRBJ1-2): DAMVIQNPRYQVTQFGKPVTLSCSQTLNHNVMYWYQQKSSQAPKLLFHYYDKDFNNEADTPDNFQSRRPNTSFCFLDIRSPGLGDTAMYLCATSRDLAASNYGYTFGSGTRLTVV.